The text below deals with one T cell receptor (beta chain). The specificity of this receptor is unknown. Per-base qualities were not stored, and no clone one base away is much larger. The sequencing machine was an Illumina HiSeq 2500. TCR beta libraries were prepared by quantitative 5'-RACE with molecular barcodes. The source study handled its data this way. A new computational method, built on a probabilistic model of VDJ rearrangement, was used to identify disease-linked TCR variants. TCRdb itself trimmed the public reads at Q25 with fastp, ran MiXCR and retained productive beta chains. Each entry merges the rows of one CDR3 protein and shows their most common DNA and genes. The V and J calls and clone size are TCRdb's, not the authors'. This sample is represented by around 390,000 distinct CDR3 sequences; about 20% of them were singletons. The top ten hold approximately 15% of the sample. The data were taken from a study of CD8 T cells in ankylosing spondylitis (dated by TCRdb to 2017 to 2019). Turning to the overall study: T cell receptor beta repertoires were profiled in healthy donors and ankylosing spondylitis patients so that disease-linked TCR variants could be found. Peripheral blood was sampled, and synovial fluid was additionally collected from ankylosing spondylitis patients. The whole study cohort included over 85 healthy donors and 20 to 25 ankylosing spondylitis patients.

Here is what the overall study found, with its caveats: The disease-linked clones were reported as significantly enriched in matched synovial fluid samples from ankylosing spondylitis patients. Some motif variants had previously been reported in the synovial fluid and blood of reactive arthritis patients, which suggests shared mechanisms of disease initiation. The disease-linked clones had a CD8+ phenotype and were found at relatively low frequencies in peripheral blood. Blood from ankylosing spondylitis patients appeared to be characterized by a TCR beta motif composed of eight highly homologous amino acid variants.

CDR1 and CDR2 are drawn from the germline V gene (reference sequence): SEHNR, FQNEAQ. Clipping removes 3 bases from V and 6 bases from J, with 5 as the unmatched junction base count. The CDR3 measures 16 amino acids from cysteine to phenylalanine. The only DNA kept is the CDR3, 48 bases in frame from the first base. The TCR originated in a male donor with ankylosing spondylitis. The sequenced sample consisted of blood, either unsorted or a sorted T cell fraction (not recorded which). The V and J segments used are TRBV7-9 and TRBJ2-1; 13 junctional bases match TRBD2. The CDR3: CASSFQTSGRSNEQFF. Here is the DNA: TGTGCCAGCAGCTTCCAGACTAGCGGGAGGTCCAATGAGCAGTTCTTC.